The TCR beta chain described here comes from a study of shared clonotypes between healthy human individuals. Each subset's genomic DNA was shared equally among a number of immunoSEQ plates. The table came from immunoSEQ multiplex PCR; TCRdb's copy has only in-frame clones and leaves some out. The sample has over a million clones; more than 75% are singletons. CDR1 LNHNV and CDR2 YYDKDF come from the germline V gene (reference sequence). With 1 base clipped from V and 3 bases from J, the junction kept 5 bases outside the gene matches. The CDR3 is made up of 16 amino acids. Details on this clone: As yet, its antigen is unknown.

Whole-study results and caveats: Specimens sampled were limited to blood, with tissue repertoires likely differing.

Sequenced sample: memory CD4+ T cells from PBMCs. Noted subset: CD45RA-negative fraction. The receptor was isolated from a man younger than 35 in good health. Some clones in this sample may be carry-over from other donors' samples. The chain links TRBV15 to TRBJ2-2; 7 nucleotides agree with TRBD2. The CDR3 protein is CATSRGPLADTGELFF. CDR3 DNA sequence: TGTGCCACCAGCAGAGGACCCCTAGCGGACACCGGGGAGCTGTTTTTT.